This T cell receptor (beta chain) stems from a study of post-analysis software for immune sequencing data (dated by TCRdb to between 2014 and 2016). Regarding the study in general: Relapsing-remitting, secondary progressive and progressive-relapsing multiple sclerosis were recorded as disease courses, and subtype annotation was lacking for some patients. A subset of samples was prepared in parallel using single-end sample barcoding, then pooled and co-amplified after Illumina adapter ligation. Patient repertoires were compared against about twelve previously published healthy control repertoires from donors aged about 6 to 26 years. Beyond this particular receptor, the publication reports: Direct clustering with F measure revealed strong co-clustering of samples prepared in the same batch, which led to a batch-effect correction. Significantly lower normalized Chao1 diversity was found in multiple sclerosis patients than in controls, suggesting substantial peripheral T-cell clonal expansion. About 5 TRBV segments, including TRBV5-6, TRBV5-1 and TRBV20-1, were significantly more frequent in patients than controls. The control group was slightly older than the multiple sclerosis patient group.

Receptor amplification or capture employed PCR. The listed sequencing device is Illumina HiSeq 2500. Unique molecular identifiers were incorporated into TCR beta cDNA libraries to reduce PCR and sequencing biases. Per 1 to 10 million input T cells, some 500,000 cDNA molecules were obtained, such that each molecule approximated one T cell. The same protocol used for the earlier healthy control dataset was applied to prepare and sequence the patient libraries. Within a given batch, samples were prepared together, multiplexed and sequenced on the same HiSeq lane. The authors processed their data as follows. Raw barcoded reads were processed with MIGEC, discarding single-read molecular identifier groups before consensus assembly and CDR3 extraction. VDJtools was used for post-analysis of the clonotype tables, and diversity was normalized by down-sampling every dataset to the size of the smallest sample. Repertoire overlap clustering matched CDR3 amino acid but not nucleotide sequences to correct batch-related cross-sample contamination. Through fastp at Q25 and MiXCR, TCRdb rebuilt clones from the public reads, retaining in-frame beta chains. Records with the same CDR3 protein are collapsed into one entry carrying the most frequent genes and DNA. None of the V and J calls come from the authors' own analysis; TCRdb made them. In this sample the table shows about 460,000 distinct CDR3 sequences, around 40% of which occur a single time. 9% to 14% of the sample is taken by the ten largest.

To demonstrate the VDJtools post-analysis software, TCR beta repertoires were profiled from the peripheral blood of more than ten young patients with multiple sclerosis. The multiple sclerosis patients were children and adolescents ranging in age from 6 to 15 years. The V and J ends are trimmed by 1 base and 2 bases, leaving 12 bases between them. From the cysteine up to the phenylalanine, the CDR3 has a length of 15 residues. CDR3 DNA only is kept here, 45 bases in frame from base 1. The germline V gene provides CDR1 SGHRS and CDR2 YFSETQ. A note on this clonotype: Its recognized antigen is unknown. Qualities for individual bases were not recorded, and no much larger clone is one base off.

The rearrangement combines TRBV5-1 with TRBJ2-5; the best D guess is TRBD2, with 5 bases matching. The clonotype was recovered from a girl under 18 with multiple sclerosis. The sample taken for sequencing was blood. The CDR3 here reads CASSLTAGWQETQYF. At the DNA level, the sequence is TGCGCCAGCAGCTTGACGGCGGGCTGGCAAGAGACCCAGTACTTC. Supplemented by the reference TRBV5-1 and TRBJ2-5 proteins around the CDR3, the complete variable domain is KAGVTQTPRYLIKTRGQQVTLSCSPISGHRSVSWYQQTPGQGLQFLFEYFSETQRNKGNFPGRFSGRQFSNSRSEMNVSTLELGDSALYLCASSLTAGWQETQYFGPGTRLLVL.